This T cell receptor (beta chain) comes out of a study of blood T cells in healthy people across ages. CDR3 length: 16 residues. Germline assignment: CDR1 KGHSH and CDR2 LQKENI. J gave up 1 base and V 3 bases, and 6 bases lay outside the gene matches. This clonotype was seen a handful of times. With a J-beta primer mix and a sample-barcoded 5' primer, a second PCR ran about 7 to 12 cycles. TCRdb used MiXCR to reprocess the 5' RACE reads, holding one entry per CDR3 protein. This table has more than 500,000 distinct CDR3 sequences, roughly 29% appearing once. Staff drew around 10 milliliters of peripheral blood from each donor.

The material sequenced was blood. The receptor's source is an older woman in good health. The rearrangement links TRBV18 to TRBJ2-1, with 7 positions matching TRBD1. CDR3 in DNA: TGTGCCAGCTCACCTCGGACAGGAAATTCCTACAATGAGCAGTTCTTC. Amino acids: CASSPRTGNSYNEQFF.